This TCR beta chain was identified during a study of T cell repertoires in cytomegalovirus infection. Study-level background: Both CMV infection and a matching HLA type were indicated by public TCR beta signatures.

About this clonotype: As yet, its antigen is unknown. Given the absence of the conserved phenylalanine or tryptophan at the CDR3 end, a read error is likely.

Germline CDR1 reads SGHDN; CDR2 reads FVKESK. CDR3 length: 14 residues. Findings and caveats of the study: In two of eight donors, the top clonotype was HLA-C-restricted CMV-specific. Frequencies of public TCR beta families were cumulated, and this identified carriers of CMV plus the relevant HLA.

TCRdb reprocessed the reads via MiXCR and lists one record per CDR3 protein. The repertoire consists of 7,600 or so distinct CDR3 sequences, with approximately 54% occurring once and the leading ten covering less than 85%. The sample consisted of PBMCs, sequenced either directly or after in vitro stimulation (not recorded which). This receptor was taken from a human donor in good health (CMV status not recorded). Some clones in this sample may be carry-over from other donors' samples. The genes are TRBV14 and TRBJ2-1, with D perhaps being TRBD1 or TRBD2 (6 bases each). DNA of the CDR3: TGTGCCAGCAGCCAAGAGTGGGGGGACAATGTGCAGTTCTTA. Protein product: CASSQEWGDNVQFL.